This T cell receptor (beta chain) was recovered during a study of vaccination effects on CD4 cells after COVID-19. CD4+ T cell isolation took place after 10 days of culture. All study participants received two doses of BNT162b2 or mRNA-1273 vaccine. In the case of this clone: Its specificity is not known.

The germline V gene has CDR1 MNHEY and CDR2 SVGEGT. The germline V and J ends were trimmed by 6 bases and 2 bases, with 10 bases remaining between them. The CDR3 has 14 residues. Study-level points and caveats: Marked clonal contraction was seen late after vaccination (in both infection- and vaccine-induced clones).

The repertoire was sequenced with immunoSEQ multiplex PCR; TCRdb's copy has only in-frame clones and lacks some. This table has approximately 60,000 clones, nearly 80% appearing once. The TCR originated in a human donor who received a COVID-19 vaccine. Material: CD4+ T cells from PBMCs cultured without peptide, obtained after COVID-19 vaccination. J is TRBJ2-2 and V is TRBV6-2 or TRBV6-3; D unclear. DNA for the CDR3: TGTGCCAGCAGCTCCGACCTAAACACCGGGGAGCTGTTTTTT. Protein product: CASSSDLNTGELFF.